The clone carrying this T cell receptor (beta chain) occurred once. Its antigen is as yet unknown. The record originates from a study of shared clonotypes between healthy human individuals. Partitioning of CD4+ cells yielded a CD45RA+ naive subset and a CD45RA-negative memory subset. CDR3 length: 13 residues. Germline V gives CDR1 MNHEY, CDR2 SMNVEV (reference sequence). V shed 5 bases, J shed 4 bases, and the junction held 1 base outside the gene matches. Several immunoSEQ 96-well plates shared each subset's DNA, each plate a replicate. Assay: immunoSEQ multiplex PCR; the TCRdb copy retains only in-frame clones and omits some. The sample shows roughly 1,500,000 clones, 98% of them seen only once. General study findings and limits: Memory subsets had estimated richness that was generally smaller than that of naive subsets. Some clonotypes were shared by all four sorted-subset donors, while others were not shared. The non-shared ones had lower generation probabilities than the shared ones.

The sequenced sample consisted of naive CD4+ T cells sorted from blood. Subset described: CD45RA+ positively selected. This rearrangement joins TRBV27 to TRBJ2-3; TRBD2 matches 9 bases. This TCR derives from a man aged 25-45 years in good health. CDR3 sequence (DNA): TGTGCCAGCAGTGAGCGGGAGGCAGATACGCAGTATTTT. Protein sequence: CASSEREADTQYF.